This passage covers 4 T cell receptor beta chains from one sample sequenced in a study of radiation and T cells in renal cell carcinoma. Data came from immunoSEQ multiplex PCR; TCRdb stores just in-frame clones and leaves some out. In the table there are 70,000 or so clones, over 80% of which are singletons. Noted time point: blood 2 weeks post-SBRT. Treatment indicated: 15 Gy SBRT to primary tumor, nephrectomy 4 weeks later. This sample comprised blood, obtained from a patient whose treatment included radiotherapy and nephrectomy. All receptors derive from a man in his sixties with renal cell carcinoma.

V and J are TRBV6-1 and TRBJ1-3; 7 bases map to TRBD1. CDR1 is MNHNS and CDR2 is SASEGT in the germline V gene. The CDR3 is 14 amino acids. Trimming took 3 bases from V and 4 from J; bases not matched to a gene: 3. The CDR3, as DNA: TGTGCCAGCAGTGACCAGGGACAGGGAAACACCATATATTTT. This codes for CASSDQGQGNTIYF.

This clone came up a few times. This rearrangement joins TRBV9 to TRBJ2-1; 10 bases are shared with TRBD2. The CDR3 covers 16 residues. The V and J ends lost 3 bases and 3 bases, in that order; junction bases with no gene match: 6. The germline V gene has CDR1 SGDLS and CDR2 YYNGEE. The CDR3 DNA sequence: TGTGCCAGCAGCGCGAAAAGCGGGAGGGTCTACAATGAGCAGTTCTTC. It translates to CASSAKSGRVYNEQFF.

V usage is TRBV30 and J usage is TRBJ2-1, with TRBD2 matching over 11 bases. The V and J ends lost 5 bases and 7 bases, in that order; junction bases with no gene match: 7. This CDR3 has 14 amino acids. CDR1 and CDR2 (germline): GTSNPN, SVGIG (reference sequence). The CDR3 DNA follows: TGTGCCTGGCGTCCGGGACTAGCGGAGAATGAGCAGTTCTTC. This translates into CAWRPGLAENEQFF.

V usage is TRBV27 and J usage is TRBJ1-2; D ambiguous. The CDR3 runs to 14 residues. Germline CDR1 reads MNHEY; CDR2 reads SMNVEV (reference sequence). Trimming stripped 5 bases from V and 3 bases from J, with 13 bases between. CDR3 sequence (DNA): TGTGCCAGCAGTGTTGCTGGCAATTACTATGGCTACACCTTC. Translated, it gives CASSVAGNYYGYTF.